Following are 29 T cell receptor beta chains from one sample sequenced in a study of early T cells in non-severe SARS-CoV-2 infection. Each CDR3 protein is one row after TCRdb ran MiXCR on the 5' RACE reads. The sample lists fewer than 100,000 distinct CDR3 sequences; about 12% were seen once. Material: whole blood. These TCRs come from an adult who was a healthcare worker with PCR-confirmed SARS-CoV-2 infection or an uninfected control (not recorded which).

This chain links TRBV6-1 with TRBJ2-3; maybe TRBD1 (5 bases). In germline, CDR1 is MNHNS, CDR2 SASEGT. The V gene lost 2 bases and the J gene lost 2 bases, with 17 bases spanning the gap. The CDR3 is made up of 17 amino acids. Here the CDR3 DNA reads TGTGCCAGCAGTGAATGGGGCCTGTCGAGGAACACAGATACGCAGTATTTT. It translates to CASSEWGLSRNTDTQYF.

J is TRBJ2-2 and V is TRBV18; the match to TRBD1 covers 9 bases. Germline V gene data show CDR1 as KGHSH and CDR2 as LQKENI. Germline trimming cut 6 bases from V and 4 bases from J; bases unmatched to any gene: 0. The CDR3 spans 13 residues. The CDR3 is CASSGQGTGELFF. As DNA, the CDR3 is TGTGCCAGCTCGGGACAGGGCACCGGGGAGCTGTTTTTT.

The chain recombines TRBV18 with TRBJ1-5; D perhaps matches TRBD1 (5 bases). The germline V and J ends were trimmed by 6 bases and 3 bases, with 12 bases remaining between them. The CDR3 totals 14 residues. CDR1 and CDR2 from the germline V gene are KGHSH and LQKENI. The CDR3 region has the DNA TGTGCCAGCTCTCTCATGGGGGTCAATCAGCCCCAGCATTTT. Translated: CASSLMGVNQPQHF.

This clonotype was detected a few times. The V and J genes are TRBV11-3 and TRBJ2-7; D not resolved. The germline V gene has CDR1 SGHNT and CDR2 YENEEA. V shed 6 bases and J shed 7 bases, with 13 bases lying between them. This CDR3 comprises 12 residues. CDR3 protein: CASRKNGEEQYF. Written as DNA, the CDR3 is TGTGCCAGCAGGAAGAATGGGGAAGAGCAGTACTTC. Full variable domain (remainder filled in from reference TRBV11-3 and TRBJ2-7): EAGVVQSPRYKIIEKKQPVAFWCNPISGHNTLYWYLQNLGQGPELLIRYENEEAVDDSQLPKDRFSAERLKGVDSTLKIQPAELGDSAVYLCASRKNGEEQYFGPGTRLTVT.

Turning to this clonotype: In this CDR3 the conserved last residue, phenylalanine or tryptophan, is missing, so a read error is likely. This chain links TRBV20-1 with TRBJ2-3; 7 bases are shared with TRBD2. Germline loops: CDR1 DFQATT, CDR2 SNEGSKA (reference sequence). CDR3 length: 15 amino acids. J gave up 2 bases and V 3 bases, and 8 bases lay outside the gene matches. This CDR3 is CSARGGGSDTDTQYY. CDR3 in DNA: TGCAGTGCTAGGGGGGGAGGGAGTGACACAGATACGCAGTATTAT.

Only a few counts were recorded for this clonotype. J is TRBJ2-1 and V is TRBV7-9, with 8 nucleotides matching TRBD1. With 7 bases clipped from V and 10 bases from J, the junction kept 15 bases outside the gene matches. In germline, CDR1 is SEHNR, CDR2 FQNEAQ (reference sequence). The CDR3 covers 15 residues. DNA for the CDR3: TGTGCCAGCAACTTCGAAGGACAGGGATCAAGAGAGCAGTTCTTC. Its translation: CASNFEGQGSREQFF.

The table lists this clonotype with many counts. The chain carries TRBV28 and TRBJ2-3, with TRBD2 matching over 8 bases. J lost 2 bases, V lost 6 bases, and 7 bases had no gene match. Germline-derived CDR1 and CDR2 are MDHEN and SYDVKM. The CDR3 consists of 15 residues. DNA of the CDR3: TGTGCCAGCAGCCCGGGGGGGGTCCACACAGATACGCAGTATTTT. Amino acids: CASSPGGVHTDTQYF.

In this sample, this clonotype turned up a few times. This sequence joins TRBV24-1 and TRBJ1-1; TRBD1 matches at 7 bases. This CDR3 comprises 14 residues. Germline CDR1 KGHDR, CDR2 SFDVKD. Unmatched junction bases numbered 1, after V lost 3 bases and J lost 1 base. Here the CDR3 DNA reads TGTGCCACCAGTGATGGGACAGAGAACACTGAAGCTTTCTTT. This translates into CATSDGTENTEAFF.

This clonotype was seen many times. This rearrangement joins TRBV7-2 to TRBJ1-4, with D uncertain. Germline CDR1 is SGHTA and CDR2 is FQGNSA. V lost 5 bases and J 8 bases, leaving 9 bases between the germline ends. The CDR3 runs to 12 residues. CDR3 in amino acids: CASSQSREKLFF. CDR3 DNA: TGTGCCAGCAGCCAGAGTCGGGAAAAACTGTTTTTT.

The genes are TRBV7-8 and TRBJ2-1; 12 bases fit TRBD2. The junction had 12 bases not matched to a gene; V was cut back by 3 bases and J by 0 bases. The CDR3 consists of 20 residues. CDR1 SGHVS and CDR2 FQNEAQ come from the germline V gene. CDR3 sequence (DNA): TGTGCCAGCAGCTTCTCAACTCCGGGACTAGCGGGCAGCTCCTACAATGAGCAGTTCTTC. It translates to CASSFSTPGLAGSSYNEQFF. Full variable domain (remainder filled in from reference TRBV7-8 and TRBJ2-1): GAGVSQSPRYKVAKRGQDVALRCDPISGHVSLFWYQQALGQGPEFLTYFQNEAQLDKSGLPSDRFFAERPEGSVSTLKIQRTQQEDSAVYLCASSFSTPGLAGSSYNEQFFGPGTRLTVL.

In its sample, this clonotype was seen many times. The J gene is TRBJ2-3, the V gene TRBV13; a weak D match, TRBD2 (6 bases). Per germline, CDR1 PRHDT and CDR2 FYEKMQ (reference sequence). Trimming left V 9 bases short and J 3 bases short, with 16 bases between. This CDR3 is 14 amino acids long. The CDR3 DNA follows: TGTGCCAGTACATCCGGGGGACGGACAGATACGCAGTATTTT. It encodes CASTSGGRTDTQYF.

The chain uses TRBV7-2 and TRBJ2-1; 7 nucleotides agree with TRBD2. The CDR3 totals 14 residues. Germline CDR1 and CDR2: SGHTA and FQGNSA. With 3 bases clipped from V and 7 bases from J, the junction kept 6 bases outside the gene matches. For the CDR3, the DNA is TGTGCCAGCAGCTTTCAAGCGGGGATAAATGAGCAGTTCTTC. It specifies CASSFQAGINEQFF.

DNA for the CDR3: TGTGCCAGCTGGGCTAGCGGGAGGGAGGAGTCCTACGAGCAGTACTTC. This gives the protein CASWASGREESYEQYF. The gene calls are TRBV2 and TRBJ2-7; TRBD2 agrees at 12 bases. The CDR3 sequence is 16 residues long. V lost 8 bases, J lost 1 base, and 9 bases stayed unmatched. The germline gives CDR1 SNHLY, CDR2 FYNNEI.

The chain combines TRBV10-2 with TRBJ2-5, with TRBD2 matching 10 bases. CDR3 length equals 16 residues. Germline lookup yields CDR1 WSHSY and CDR2 SAAADI. The V gene end was trimmed by 2 bases and the J gene end by 2 bases; junction bases not matched to a gene: 5. CDR3 DNA: TGCGCCAGCAGTGAGACACTACTAGCGGGGCAAGAGACCCAGTACTTC. Protein: CASSETLLAGQETQYF.

This sequence joins TRBV29-1 and TRBJ2-4; possibly TRBD1 or TRBD2 for D (5 bases each). This CDR3 has 13 residues. The germline gives CDR1 SQVTM, CDR2 ANQGSEA. Trimming took off 8 bases at V and 8 bases at J, with 19 bases between the two ends. The CDR3 region is CSFSRDSGYIQYF. DNA of the CDR3: TGCAGCTTCTCCCGTGACAGCGGTTACATTCAGTACTTC. Filled out from reference TRBV29-1 and TRBJ2-4, the complete variable domain reads SAVISQKPSRDICQRGTSLTIQCQVDSQVTMMFWYRQQPGQSLTLIATANQGSEATYESGFVIDKFPISRPNLTFSTLTVSNMSPEDSSIYLCSFSRDSGYIQYFGAGTRLSVL.

V and J are TRBV11-2 and TRBJ2-7; D gene ambiguous. CDR1 is SGHAT, CDR2 FQNNGV, per germline. V was cut by 3 bases and J by 7 bases, with 4 bases left in between. The CDR3 loop spans 10 amino acids. The CDR3 DNA reads TGTGCCAGCAGCTTGACGGAGCAGTACTTC. It specifies CASSLTEQYF.

This clonotype was found a few times. The chain is built from TRBV25-1 and TRBJ2-3, with 7 bases that match TRBD1. Germline values: CDR1 MGHDK, CDR2 SYGVNS. The CDR3 covers 14 residues. V trimming: 3 bases; J trimming: 6 bases; junction bases outside the gene matches: 6. The CDR3 nucleotides read TGTGCCAGCAGTGATGTCAGGGGGTCGGATACGCAGTATTTT. This encodes CASSDVRGSDTQYF.

This clonotype has ten or more counts. The V gene is TRBV28, the J gene TRBJ2-1; tentative D call: TRBD2 (6 bases). The CDR3 spans 12 residues. V dropped 7 bases and J dropped 8 bases, with 12 bases sitting between them. Looked up from germline, CDR1 is MDHEN and CDR2 is SYDVKM. The CDR3 loop is CASTHGGDEQFF. The CDR3 nucleotides read TGTGCCAGCACCCACGGGGGAGATGAGCAGTTCTTC.

The chain combines TRBV28 with TRBJ2-6; D is possibly TRBD2 (5 bases). Germline CDR1 is MDHEN and CDR2 is SYDVKM. The V gene lost 7 bases and the J gene lost 0 bases, with 10 bases spanning the gap. This CDR3 is built from 15 residues. CDR3 amino acids: CASTSPNSGANVLTF. The DNA of the CDR3 is TGTGCCAGCACTAGCCCTAACTCTGGGGCCAACGTCCTGACTTTC.

This clonotype has ten or more counts. The chain uses TRBV30 and TRBJ2-1; tentatively, D is TRBD2 (6 bases). The CDR3 runs to 12 residues. V was pared by 4 bases and J by 10 bases, with 14 bases between. CDR1 and CDR2 (germline): GTSNPN, SVGIG (reference sequence). CDR3 residues: CAWMGRSGEQFF. The CDR3, as DNA: TGTGCCTGGATGGGGAGGTCTGGGGAGCAGTTCTTC.

This clonotype was picked up a small number of times. The chain combines TRBV5-1 with TRBJ1-5; D not certain. The germline gives CDR1 SGHRS, CDR2 YFSETQ. Trimming cost V 0 bases and J 5 bases, with 6 bases left between them. The CDR3 spans 13 residues. CDR3 DNA sequence: TGCGCCAGCAGCTTGGATGCCGATCAGCCCCAGCATTTT. Amino acids: CASSLDADQPQHF.

The sample holds many counts of this clonotype. The chain couples TRBV7-9 to TRBJ2-1; 9 bases align to TRBD2. Losses at the gene ends were 0 bases for V and 6 bases for J; bases not matched to a gene: 3. Germline CDR1 SEHNR, CDR2 FQNEAQ (reference sequence). The CDR3 is made up of 15 amino acids. This chain's CDR3 is CASSLAVAGANEQFF. The CDR3 nucleotides are TGTGCCAGCAGCTTAGCCGTAGCGGGAGCCAATGAGCAGTTCTTC.

J is TRBJ1-1 and V is TRBV29-1; D ambiguous. Germline V gene lookup returns CDR1 SQVTM and CDR2 ANQGSEA. V lost 7 bases to trimming and J lost 2 bases, with 14 bases between them. The CDR3 runs 13 residues. The CDR3 reads CSAVTQLNTEAFF. The CDR3 coding sequence is TGCAGCGCCGTGACACAGCTAAACACTGAAGCTTTCTTT.

By proportion, this clonotype is medium-sized. V usage is TRBV29-1 and J usage is TRBJ2-5; 7 bases fit TRBD2. The CDR3 runs 12 residues. Germline CDR1 SQVTM, CDR2 ANQGSEA. J gave up 4 bases and V 7 bases, and 6 bases lay outside the gene matches. CDR3 amino acids: CSGGASGETQYF. CDR3 DNA sequence: TGCAGCGGCGGGGCTAGCGGAGAGACCCAGTACTTC.

This rearrangement joins TRBV5-5 to TRBJ2-5; no clear D gene. This CDR3 is built from 14 residues. In germline, CDR1 is SGHKS, CDR2 YYEKEE (reference sequence). Trimming pared 1 base from V and 1 base from J, leaving 8 bases between. The CDR3 nucleotides are TGTGCCAGCAGCTTGACACATTCCCAAGAGACCCAGTACTTC. Protein: CASSLTHSQETQYF. Full variable domain (rest looked up from reference TRBV5-5 and TRBJ2-5): DAGVTQSPTHLIKTRGQQVTLRCSPISGHKSVSWYQQVLGQGPQFIFQYYEKEERGRGNFPDRFSARQFPNYSSELNVNALLLGDSALYLCASSLTHSQETQYFGPGTRLLVL.

J is TRBJ1-2 and V is TRBV5-1; D gene unclear. V lost 3 bases and J 7 bases, leaving 13 bases between the germline ends. CDR1 and CDR2 (germline): SGHRS, YFSETQ. This CDR3 contains 13 residues. CDR3 bases: TGCGCCAGCAGCTCTATGGGTACTGGTGGCTACACCTTC. Translation gives CASSSMGTGGYTF. Full variable domain (outside the CDR3, taken from reference TRBV5-1 and TRBJ1-2): KAGVTQTPRYLIKTRGQQVTLSCSPISGHRSVSWYQQTPGQGLQFLFEYFSETQRNKGNFPGRFSGRQFSNSRSEMNVSTLELGDSALYLCASSSMGTGGYTFGSGTRLTVV.

V gene TRBV6-4 combines with J gene TRBJ1-1; 10 nucleotides agree with TRBD1. In germline, CDR1 is MRHNA, CDR2 SNTAGT. The CDR3 consists of 14 residues. The trim removed 6 bases at V and 5 bases at J, leaving 6 bases unmatched. As DNA, the CDR3 is TGTGCCAGCAGCACCGGGACAGGGGAAACTGAAGCTTTCTTT. It yields the protein CASSTGTGETEAFF.

At least ten counts were recorded for this clonotype. J is TRBJ2-1 and V is TRBV4-2; D is perhaps TRBD2 (6 bases). The germline gives CDR1 LGHNA, CDR2 YNFKEQ. V lost 1 base to trimming and J lost 8 bases, with 18 bases between them. This CDR3 spans 16 amino acids. The CDR3 bases are TGTGCCAGCAGCCAAGTGGCCCGGGAGTACGGCGATGAGCAGTTCTTC. The encoded protein is CASSQVAREYGDEQFF.

The chain combines TRBV12-3 or TRBV12-4 with TRBJ1-2; 11 bases align to TRBD1. V was clipped by 5 bases and J by 5 bases; unmatched bases: 7. CDR3 length: 15 residues. In DNA, the CDR3 is TGTGCCAGCAGTCCCGGGACAGGGGGAGTTTATGGCTACACCTTC. The encoded protein is CASSPGTGGVYGYTF.